The present TCR beta chain was sequenced within a study of T cells in Graves' hyperthyroidism and ophthalmopathy. Study at large: Blood from the periphery was taken at initial diagnosis, before any treatment.

Germline CDR1 is MNHEY and CDR2 is SMNVEV (reference sequence). Germline trimming cut 5 bases from V and 4 bases from J; bases unmatched to any gene: 4. The CDR3 runs to 14 residues. Amplification of TCR beta CDR3 regions used RNA as the template. The study used the HTBI primer set for a first-round RT-PCR of the TCR CDR3. TCRdb passed the multiplex PCR reads through MiXCR, listing each CDR3 protein once. The data hold around 440,000 distinct CDR3 sequences, with 15% to 17% observed a single time. Study conclusions and caveats: A median around 5.9 months before onset, the model predicted ophthalmopathy.

Diagnosis relied on clinical symptoms, serum thyroxine and TRAb, thyroid ultrasound and orbital computed tomography. This clonotype was detected only a few times. What it binds is unknown. The chain is built from TRBV27 and TRBJ2-3, with TRBD2 matching 9 bases. The clonotype was recovered from a woman between 18 and 29 years old with Graves' hyperthyroidism. Input material: blood. CDR3: CASSVGLASDTQYF. DNA of the CDR3: TGTGCCAGCAGTGTTGGACTAGCGTCAGATACGCAGTATTTT.